This T cell receptor beta chain was captured in a study of blood T cells in healthy people across ages. Primers used in a second PCR of about 6 to 12 cycles were a sample-barcoded 5' primer and a J-beta primer mix. One entry per CDR3 protein results from TCRdb running MiXCR on the 5' RACE reads. The sample carries 1.5 million to 2 million distinct CDR3 sequences, less than 50% recorded once. Trimming shortened V by 6 bases and J by 3 bases, and 17 bases separated the two germline ends. Germline loops: CDR1 MNHNY, CDR2 SVGAGI (reference sequence). The CDR3 spans 15 residues. The chain employs TRBV6-6 and TRBJ2-5; TRBD2 is a possible D gene (5 bases). The sample was blood. This TCR came from a woman in her 40s in good health. Here the CDR3 DNA reads TGTGCCAGCAGGCCCGGAGGCGGTACTAAAGAGACCCAGTACTTC. Amino acid sequence: CASRPGGGTKETQYF.